The 4 T cell receptor beta chains below all came from one sample that was sequenced in a study of blood T cell repertoires in COVID-19. Generated by immunoSEQ multiplex PCR, the TCRdb table keeps only in-frame clones and is missing some. The table includes 110,000 to 150,000 clones, more than 80% detected once. The sample consisted of PBMCs or T cells enriched from blood (not recorded which). All receptors derive from a woman aged 18-29 years who had been exposed to COVID-19.

The chain combines TRBV15 with TRBJ2-7, with D perhaps TRBD1 (6 bases). The CDR3 is 15 amino acids. Germline V CDR1 and CDR2: LNHNV, YYDKDF (reference sequence). Trimming removed 0 bases at V and 5 bases at J, with 14 bases between. The CDR3 sequence is CATSRDQGRRHEQYF. The CDR3 DNA follows: TGTGCCACCAGCAGAGATCAGGGGCGCCGGCACGAGCAGTACTTC. Together with reference TRBV15 and TRBJ2-7, the CDR3 gives the full variable domain: DAMVIQNPRYQVTQFGKPVTLSCSQTLNHNVMYWYQQKSSQAPKLLFHYYDKDFNNEADTPDNFQSRRPNTSFCFLDIRSPGLGDTAMYLCATSRDQGRRHEQYFGPGTRLTVT.

J is TRBJ2-7 and V is TRBV27, with D possibly matching TRBD2 (6 bases). CDR1 and CDR2 from the germline V gene are MNHEY and SMNVEV (reference sequence). Trimming removed 5 bases at V and 5 bases at J, with 28 bases between. The CDR3 has 18 residues. The CDR3 nucleotides are TGTGCCAGCAGTCCACCCGGATTTAAGGGGAGGTTAGGCGACGAGCAGTACTTC. It yields the protein CASSPPGFKGRLGDEQYF.

This clone was seen only a few times. The chain carries TRBV4-3 and TRBJ2-1, with 11 bases aligning to TRBD2. The CDR3 totals 15 residues. The V gene's germline CDR1 is LGHNA and CDR2 YSLEER. The V gene end was trimmed by 3 bases and the J gene end by 6 bases; junction bases not matched to a gene: 4. The DNA of the CDR3 is TGCGCCAGCAGCCACCTAGCGGGAGGCGCCAATGAGCAGTTCTTC. Amino acid sequence: CASSHLAGGANEQFF.

CDR3 nucleotide sequence: TGTGCCAGCACCTCACAGGGGGCTGGTAACACTGAAGCTTTCTTT. This codes for CASTSQGAGNTEAFF. V and J are TRBV28 and TRBJ1-1; 9 nucleotides agree with TRBD1. This CDR3 spans 15 amino acids. Germline CDR1 MDHEN, CDR2 SYDVKM. The junction had 8 bases not matched to a gene; V was cut back by 7 bases and J by 2 bases.